The present entry profiles one TCR beta chain with its context. Antigen specificity is unknown. This record belongs to a study of cytomegalovirus exposure and HLA in healthy donors. Study-level findings and limits: In an earlier analysis, about 87% or about 30%: the productive usage of most TCR beta V segments. Trimming of TCR beta V- and J-genes showed a link, identified in a later analysis, to a missense DCLRE1C variant.

A multiplex PCR was run with 60 Vbeta primers and 13 Jbeta primers. In the authors' workflow: A follow-up analysis tallied some 80 million unique TCR beta chains, roughly 11 million shared. Assay used: immunoSEQ multiplex PCR; TCRdb lists only in-frame clones, some missing. The D gene and trimming were derived from the DNA, and the V and J assignments and clone size from that table. The sample shows more than 50,000 clones, about three quarters of them seen only once. Per germline, CDR1 LGHNA and CDR2 YSLEER. This CDR3 spans 16 amino acids. Trimming cost V 0 bases and J 2 bases; bases outside gene matches: 6. Healthy individuals who donated bone marrow served as the donors.

Sequenced material: PBMCs. The chain has TRBV4-3 and TRBJ2-7, with 8 nucleotides matching TRBD2. The TCR comes from a man over 45 in good health and CMV-seropositive. The CDR3 loop is CASSQDRVAGPYEQYF. The CDR3 nucleotides read TGCGCCAGCAGCCAAGATCGAGTAGCGGGGCCCTACGAGCAGTACTTC.